A selection of T cell receptor beta chains follows, all from one sample in a study of cytomegalovirus exposure and HLA in healthy donors. Only in-frame clones appear in the TCRdb table, and some are missing; sequencing was by immunoSEQ multiplex PCR. The sample yields under 130,000 clones, 9.5% to 15% seen once. Sequencing was performed on PBMCs. These receptors were obtained from a man aged 35 to 55 in good health and CMV-seropositive. Both conserved end residues are part of each CDR3. D genes are given only for firm matches. Size is omitted from some rows. Given values are once, few, many or a class for expanded clones.

cdr3_aa: CASSEGWLAGSQETQYF; cdr3_nt: TGTGCCAGCAGTGAAGGGTGGCTAGCGGGGTCGCAAGAGACCCAGTACTTC; clone_size: few; j_call: TRBJ2-5; v_call: TRBV25-1; d_call: TRBD2
cdr3_aa: CASTPLGTLANQPQHF; cdr3_nt: TGTGCCAGCACCCCCCTCGGGACATTGGCCAATCAGCCCCAGCATTTT; clone_size: .; j_call: TRBJ1-5; v_call: TRBV28; d_call: .
cdr3_aa: CASSLEGGRPLHF; cdr3_nt: TGTGCCAGCAGCTTAGAAGGGGGAAGACCCCTCCACTTT; clone_size: .; j_call: TRBJ1-6; v_call: TRBV7-2; d_call: .
cdr3_aa: CASSPSHGVPFF; cdr3_nt: TGTGCCAGCAGCCCATCTCACGGGGTACCTTTCTTT; clone_size: few; j_call: TRBJ1-1; v_call: TRBV7-8; d_call: .
cdr3_aa: CASSWTAGEEGNEQFF; cdr3_nt: TGCGCCAGCAGCTGGACAGCGGGAGAGGAGGGCAATGAGCAGTTCTTC; clone_size: .; j_call: TRBJ2-1; v_call: TRBV5-1; d_call: TRBD2
cdr3_aa: CASSLSQGVVRTEAFF; cdr3_nt: TGTGCCAGCAGCTTGAGCCAGGGGGTCGTGAGGACTGAAGCTTTCTTT; clone_size: .; j_call: TRBJ1-1; v_call: TRBV5-5; d_call: TRBD1
cdr3_aa: CASSVEGSGVYEQYF; cdr3_nt: TGTGCCAGCAGCGTAGAGGGTAGCGGGGTTTACGAGCAGTACTTC; clone_size: .; j_call: TRBJ2-7; v_call: TRBV9; d_call: TRBD2
cdr3_aa: CASSPAGANVLTF; cdr3_nt: TGTGCCAGCAGCCCGGCTGGGGCCAACGTCCTGACTTTC; clone_size: .; j_call: TRBJ2-6; v_call: TRBV7-9; d_call: .
cdr3_aa: CASSLGQGEYF; cdr3_nt: TGCGCCAGCAGCTTAGGACAGGGTGAATACTTC; clone_size: few; j_call: TRBJ2-7; v_call: TRBV10-2; d_call: TRBD1
cdr3_aa: CASSSLPAGVRETQYF; cdr3_nt: TGTGCCAGCAGCTCCCTGCCCGCGGGAGTAAGAGAGACCCAGTACTTC; clone_size: few; j_call: TRBJ2-5; v_call: TRBV7-2; d_call: TRBD2
cdr3_aa: CASSPGGSGYTF; cdr3_nt: TGTGCCAGCAGCCCCGGGGGGAGTGGCTACACCTTC; clone_size: .; j_call: TRBJ1-2; v_call: TRBV14; d_call: .
cdr3_aa: CASSEVGEQFF; cdr3_nt: TGTGCCAGCAGTGAAGTTGGCGAGCAGTTCTTC; clone_size: .; j_call: TRBJ2-1; v_call: TRBV6-1; d_call: .
cdr3_aa: CSSGRETGELFF; cdr3_nt: TGTTCCAGCGGCCGGGAGACCGGGGAGCTGTTTTTT; clone_size: .; j_call: TRBJ2-2; v_call: TRBV12-5; d_call: .
cdr3_aa: CASSQLEPIETQYF; cdr3_nt: TGTGCCAGCTCCCAGCTGGAGCCCATAGAGACCCAGTACTTC; clone_size: .; j_call: TRBJ2-5; v_call: TRBV5-5; d_call: .
cdr3_aa: CASSGQRDNSYNEQFF; cdr3_nt: TGTGCCAGCTCAGGGCAGCGGGATAACTCCTACAATGAGCAGTTCTTC; clone_size: .; j_call: TRBJ2-1; v_call: TRBV18; d_call: TRBD2
cdr3_aa: CASSFGTPYQPQHF; cdr3_nt: TGTGCCAGCAGTTTCGGGACACCTTATCAGCCCCAGCATTTT; clone_size: .; j_call: TRBJ1-5; v_call: TRBV28; d_call: .
cdr3_aa: CASSQDSGVSYNEQFF; cdr3_nt: TGCGCCAGCAGCCAAGATTCCGGTGTGTCCTACAATGAGCAGTTCTTC; clone_size: few; j_call: TRBJ2-1; v_call: TRBV4-1; d_call: .
cdr3_aa: CASSPEGRGHTEAFF; cdr3_nt: TGCGCCAGCAGCCCAGAAGGCAGGGGGCACACTGAAGCTTTCTTT; clone_size: few; j_call: TRBJ1-1; v_call: TRBV5-1; d_call: TRBD1
cdr3_aa: CASSGTANSGNTIYF; cdr3_nt: TGTGCCAGCAGTGGGACAGCGAACTCTGGAAACACCATATATTTT; clone_size: few; j_call: TRBJ1-3; v_call: TRBV2; d_call: .
cdr3_aa: CASRTTGNEQFF; cdr3_nt: TGTGCCAGCCGGACTACGGGGAATGAGCAGTTCTTC; clone_size: .; j_call: TRBJ2-1; v_call: TRBV10-3; d_call: .
cdr3_aa: CASSDGQGAWEAFF; cdr3_nt: TGTGCCAGCAGCGACGGACAGGGGGCATGGGAAGCTTTCTTT; clone_size: few; j_call: TRBJ1-1; v_call: TRBV5-6; d_call: TRBD1
cdr3_aa: CASSVRQGDYTGELFF; cdr3_nt: TGTGCCAGTAGTGTTCGACAGGGTGACTACACCGGGGAGCTGTTTTTT; clone_size: .; j_call: TRBJ2-2; v_call: TRBV19; d_call: TRBD1
cdr3_aa: CATRGQNIQYF; cdr3_nt: TGTGCCACCCGCGGTCAAAACATTCAGTACTTC; clone_size: few; j_call: TRBJ2-4; v_call: TRBV25-1; d_call: .
cdr3_aa: CASSPRRLNTEAFF; cdr3_nt: TGTGCCAGCAGCCCCCGGAGGCTGAACACTGAAGCTTTCTTT; clone_size: .; j_call: TRBJ1-1; v_call: TRBV9; d_call: .
cdr3_aa: CASSPQGLGGEKLFF; cdr3_nt: TGCGCCAGCTCCCCACAGGGGCTTGGGGGTGAAAAACTGTTTTTT; clone_size: .; j_call: TRBJ1-4; v_call: TRBV5-1; d_call: TRBD1
cdr3_aa: CASSERGSRSPLHF; cdr3_nt: TGTGCCAGCAGTGAAAGGGGGTCAAGATCACCCCTCCACTTT; clone_size: few; j_call: TRBJ1-6; v_call: TRBV2; d_call: .
cdr3_aa: CASSPYQGSYGYTF; cdr3_nt: TGTGCCAGCAGCCCATACCAGGGGAGCTATGGCTACACCTTC; clone_size: .; j_call: TRBJ1-2; v_call: TRBV9; d_call: .
cdr3_aa: CASSLEGAPTTYQHF; cdr3_nt: TGCGCCAGCAGCTTGGAGGGGGCGCCGACGACGTACCAGCATTTT; clone_size: few; j_call: TRBJ1-5; v_call: TRBV5-1; d_call: TRBD1
cdr3_aa: CASSEPRDRGASGANVLTF; cdr3_nt: TGTGCCAGCAGCGAACCCCGGGACAGGGGGGCATCTGGGGCCAACGTCCTGACTTTC; clone_size: .; j_call: TRBJ2-6; v_call: TRBV2; d_call: TRBD1
cdr3_aa: CASSHSPDMNEQFF; cdr3_nt: TGTGCCAGCAGTCATAGTCCGGACATGAATGAGCAGTTCTTC; clone_size: few; j_call: TRBJ2-1; v_call: TRBV7-7; d_call: .
cdr3_aa: CASSKGLVSYEQYF; cdr3_nt: TGTGCCAGCAGTAAAGGACTAGTATCCTACGAGCAGTACTTC; clone_size: few; j_call: TRBJ2-7; v_call: TRBV28; d_call: TRBD2
cdr3_aa: CASSVTYSDTQYF; cdr3_nt: TGTGCCAGCAGTGTGACTTACTCCGATACGCAGTATTTT; clone_size: few; j_call: TRBJ2-3; v_call: TRBV6-5; d_call: .
cdr3_aa: CASSPGTPGYYEQYF; cdr3_nt: TGTGCCAGCAGCCCCGGGACTCCTGGGTACTACGAGCAGTACTTC; clone_size: few; j_call: TRBJ2-7; v_call: TRBV5-4; d_call: .
cdr3_aa: CASSYTGKAPGEQYF; cdr3_nt: TGTGCCAGCAGTTATACAGGGAAGGCCCCAGGCGAGCAGTACTTC; clone_size: few; j_call: TRBJ2-7; v_call: TRBV6-5; d_call: .
cdr3_aa: CASSFFQGSGANVLTF; cdr3_nt: TGTGCCAGCAGCTTTTTCCAGGGCTCTGGGGCCAACGTCCTGACTTTC; clone_size: .; j_call: TRBJ2-6; v_call: TRBV5-8; d_call: .
cdr3_aa: CASSLEGGAFF; cdr3_nt: TGTGCCAGCAGCCTCGAGGGAGGAGCTTTCTTT; clone_size: few; j_call: TRBJ1-1; v_call: TRBV7-9; d_call: .
cdr3_aa: CASSKNGIETQYF; cdr3_nt: TGTGCCAGCAGTAAAAACGGGATTGAGACCCAGTACTTC; clone_size: few; j_call: TRBJ2-5; v_call: TRBV28; d_call: .
cdr3_aa: CASSPSGMGSYEQYF; cdr3_nt: TGTGCCAGCAGTCCAAGCGGTATGGGCTCCTACGAGCAGTACTTC; clone_size: .; j_call: TRBJ2-7; v_call: TRBV6-5; d_call: .
cdr3_aa: CASSRQTTSYEQYF; cdr3_nt: TGTGCCAGCAGTCGACAGACAACCTCCTACGAGCAGTACTTC; clone_size: few; j_call: TRBJ2-7; v_call: TRBV6-5; d_call: .
cdr3_aa: CASSPTTGLIDTQYF; cdr3_nt: TGTGCCAGCAGTCCTACGACAGGGTTGATAGATACGCAGTATTTT; clone_size: .; j_call: TRBJ2-3; v_call: TRBV28; d_call: TRBD1
cdr3_aa: CASTRGDRGGSYEQYF; cdr3_nt: TGCGCCAGCACTCGAGGGGACAGGGGAGGCTCCTACGAGCAGTACTTC; clone_size: few; j_call: TRBJ2-7; v_call: TRBV5-1; d_call: TRBD1
cdr3_aa: CASSPPGGWNEQYF; cdr3_nt: TGCGCCAGCAGCCCACCGGGGGGCTGGAACGAGCAGTACTTC; clone_size: few; j_call: TRBJ2-7; v_call: TRBV5-1; d_call: .
cdr3_aa: CAAGQGEEQYF; cdr3_nt: TGTGCCGCAGGACAGGGCGAAGAGCAGTACTTC; clone_size: .; j_call: TRBJ2-7; v_call: TRBV7-9; d_call: TRBD1
cdr3_aa: CASSLVPGQGAYNEQFF; cdr3_nt: TGTGCCAGCAGCCTTGTCCCGGGACAGGGGGCCTACAATGAGCAGTTCTTC; clone_size: .; j_call: TRBJ2-1; v_call: TRBV9; d_call: TRBD1
cdr3_aa: CASSSRRETQSYEQYF; cdr3_nt: TGTGCCAGCAGTTCGAGACGGGAGACTCAGTCCTACGAGCAGTACTTC; clone_size: .; j_call: TRBJ2-7; v_call: TRBV27; d_call: .
cdr3_aa: CASSFLNRTATNEKLFF; cdr3_nt: TGCGCCAGCAGCTTTCTAAATAGGACAGCAACTAATGAAAAACTGTTTTTT; clone_size: few; j_call: TRBJ1-4; v_call: TRBV5-1; d_call: .
cdr3_aa: CASKALAGAYNEQFF; cdr3_nt: TGTGCCAGCAAAGCACTAGCGGGGGCTTACAATGAGCAGTTCTTC; clone_size: few; j_call: TRBJ2-1; v_call: TRBV6-5; d_call: TRBD2
cdr3_aa: CASSEGGGTEAFF; cdr3_nt: TGTGCCAGCAGTGAAGGAGGTGGAACTGAAGCTTTCTTT; clone_size: few; j_call: TRBJ1-1; v_call: TRBV2; d_call: .